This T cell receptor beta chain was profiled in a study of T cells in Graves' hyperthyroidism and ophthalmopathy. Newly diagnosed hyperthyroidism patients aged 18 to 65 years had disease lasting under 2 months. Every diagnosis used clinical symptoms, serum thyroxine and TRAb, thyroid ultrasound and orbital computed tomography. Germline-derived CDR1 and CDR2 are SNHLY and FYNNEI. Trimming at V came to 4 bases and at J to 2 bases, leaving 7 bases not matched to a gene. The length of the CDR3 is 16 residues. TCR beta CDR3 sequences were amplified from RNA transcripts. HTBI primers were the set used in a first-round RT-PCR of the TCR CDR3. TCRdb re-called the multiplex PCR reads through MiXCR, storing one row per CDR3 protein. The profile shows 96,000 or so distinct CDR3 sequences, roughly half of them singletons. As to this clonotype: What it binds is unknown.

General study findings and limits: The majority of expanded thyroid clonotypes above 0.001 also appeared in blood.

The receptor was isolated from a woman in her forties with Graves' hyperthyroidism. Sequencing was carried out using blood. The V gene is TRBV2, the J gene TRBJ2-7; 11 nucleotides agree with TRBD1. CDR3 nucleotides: TGTGCCAGCAGTGCCCAGGACAGGGGGCGAACCTACGAGCAGTACTTC. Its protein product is CASSAQDRGRTYEQYF.